This T cell receptor (beta chain) came from a study of blood T cells in healthy people across ages (dated by TCRdb to about 2015). In terms of the full investigation: In model experiments, template switching captured roughly one uniquely barcoded TCR beta cDNA molecule for every two T cells. The donors were divided into four age groups: young (average 16 years), middle-aged (almost 40), aged (approximately 62) and long-lived (roughly 86). To avoid experimental bias, donors of different ages were distributed randomly across sequencing lanes. Using deep sequencing normalized with unique cDNA molecular identifiers, the study measured how TCR beta repertoire diversity changes with age. For two donors (one aged 18 to 30 and one aged 80 or older), the study analyzed two additional independent replicas of 1 million unique cDNA reads from the same blood draw. What the research found in general, with its limitations: There was a strong correlation between observed TCR beta diversity and the percentage of naive T cells measured by flow cytometry. Because profiling used bulk unsorted PBMCs, naive and antigen-experienced compartments could not be compared conclusively. As age increased, observed TCR beta diversity per million T cells dropped in a roughly linear way, and a significant reduction was already evident by age roughly 40. The long-lived group showed more naive CD4+ T cells, fewer expanded clones and increased TCR diversity than the aged group, suggesting age selection. Because donor CMV infection status was unknown, age-related changes in expanded clonotypes were potentially confounded. Estimates of total diversity from one million sequenced T cells were regarded as lower bounds and underestimates.

The germline V gene (reference sequence) gives CDR1 as GTSNPN and CDR2 as SVGIG. Including the terminal cysteine and phenylalanine, the CDR3 comprises 15 residues. The kept DNA is CDR3 alone, 45 bases in frame from the first base. Trimmed from V: 2 bases; trimmed from J: 5 bases; junction bases lacking a gene match: 12. Systemically healthy Caucasian individuals from Russia, 35 to 40 in total and aged about 6 to 100 years, were included as donors. About 9.8 milliliters of peripheral blood were drawn from each donor into EDTA-treated Vacutainer tubes. Ficoll-Paque density-gradient centrifugation was used to isolate PBMCs, with at least 6.5 million per sample. Total RNA, at least 6 micrograms per sample, was extracted from PBMCs with Trizol reagent. Naive CD45RAhigh/CD27high T cell percentages were measured by flow cytometry on a PBMC aliquot from every donor. Receptor amplification or capture employed 5' RACE. Sequencing took place on an Illumina HiSeq 2500. The second PCR ran for about 7 to 11 cycles and used a J-beta primer mix along with a sample-barcoded 5' primer. A template-switch 5' adaptor carrying 12 random nucleotides introduced a unique molecular identifier onto each TCR beta cDNA molecule. At least 2.5 million CDR3-containing paired-end reads were obtained from each sample. First-strand cDNA was synthesized from all RNA with the Mint cDNA synthesis kit, primed by a TRBC-specific oligonucleotide. Following uracil-DNA glycosylase treatment, a first 18-cycle PCR with universal primers M1SS and BC2_uni_R was performed on all cDNA. Per the source publication's procedure: For normalization, 1 million high-quality reads were randomly selected from each sample, with every read carrying a distinct molecular identifier. Reads sharing molecular identifiers were discarded rather than binned into consensus sequences. MiTCR, run with a Q25 quality threshold and the strictest error-elimination algorithm, handled CDR3 identification, clonotype clustering and error correction. Lower-bound total TCR beta diversity was estimated with a nonparametric unseen species model using Euler transformation. The public reads were quality trimmed at Q25 with fastp and then assembled into clones with MiXCR by TCRdb, keeping productive beta chains. Duplicate CDR3 protein sequences are folded into a single record with the most common DNA and genes. These V and J calls derive from TCRdb rather than the authors' analysis. The sample table holds about 800,000 distinct CDR3 sequences, of which roughly 46% were seen once. The ten largest clones add up to roughly 20% of the sample.

Comments on this clonotype: The specificity of this receptor is unknown. No quality values exist for individual bases; no much larger clone is one base distant.

The chain employs TRBV30 and TRBJ2-7, with 7 junctional bases fitting TRBD1. The material sequenced was blood. This TCR was sampled from an older man in good health. The CDR3 region reads CAWSTRTGLKNEQYF. The sequence in DNA is TGTGCCTGGAGTACGCGGACAGGCCTCAAGAACGAGCAGTACTTC.